This T cell receptor beta chain was obtained from a study of cytomegalovirus exposure and HLA in healthy donors. PCR primers comprised 60 Vbeta and 13 Jbeta primers. Profiled with immunoSEQ multiplex PCR; TCRdb holds only in-frame clones, not every one. This sample's table reports over 60,000 clones. Study conclusions and caveats: A few chains tied to CMV proved CMV antigen-specific in vitro.

Worth noting for this clone: Its antigen is not known.

The receptor was isolated from a female donor in good health and CMV-seropositive. Sequences were obtained from PBMCs.

The CDR3 nucleotides read TGTGCCAGCAGCTTGGACCGACATGGGGAAAAACTGTTTTTT. Amino acid sequence: CASSLDRHGEKLFF. The rearrangement joins TRBV5-6 to TRBJ1-4; D is ambiguous. The length of the CDR3 is 14 residues. The germline V and J ends were trimmed by 0 bases and 8 bases, with 11 bases remaining between them. Germline V lookup: CDR1 SGHDT, CDR2 YYEEEE.